This entry lists 23 T cell receptor beta chains sequenced from one sample in a study of metastatic and nonmetastatic thyroid tumors. Patients underwent thyroid surgery, and none had received any treatment before it. TCRdb re-called the PCR reads through MiXCR. The sample contains some 46,000 clones, under 30% of which appear only once. The specimen sequenced was blood. Every receptor here comes from a male donor with papillary thyroid cancer or a benign thyroid nodule (not recorded which). Some clones in this sample may be carry-over from other donors' samples.

There are many counts of this clone. The junction differs from germline at one of its ends, possibly a read error. The chain recombines TRBV12-3 or TRBV12-4 with TRBJ1-1, with unresolved D. The CDR3 consists of 13 residues. The CDR3 DNA follows: TGTGCCAGCAGTTTTTCGGGGAACGCTGAAGCTTTCTTT. Protein product: CASSFSGNAEAFF.

In its sample, this clone is medium-sized (0.01 to 0.1%). The chain has TRBV6-2 or TRBV6-3 and TRBJ1-6; TRBD1 might be the D (5 bases). The CDR3 is 13 amino acids. V lost 5 bases and J 13 bases, leaving 15 bases between the germline ends. In germline, CDR1 is MNHEY, CDR2 SVGEGT. DNA for the CDR3: TGTGCCAGCAGTGAACCTCGAGGGGCGCCCCTCCACTTT. This translates into CASSEPRGAPLHF.

This clone has more than one count but fewer than ten. V gene TRBV7-3 combines with J gene TRBJ2-7, with 8 nucleotides matching TRBD1. Per germline, CDR1 SGHTA and CDR2 FQGTGA. This CDR3 has 14 residues. J lost 2 bases, V lost 5 bases, and 5 bases had no gene match. The CDR3 region is CASSPGGSPYEQYF. The CDR3 DNA reads as TGTGCCAGCAGCCCAGGGGGCAGTCCCTACGAGCAGTACTTC.

This clone turned up a few times. J is TRBJ2-3 and V is TRBV12-3 or TRBV12-4; the match to TRBD2 covers 10 bases. This CDR3 has 15 amino acids. The V and J ends lost 3 bases and 7 bases, in that order; junction bases with no gene match: 7. The CDR3 loop is CASSLLAGAVNTQYF. CDR3 sequence (DNA): TGTGCCAGCAGTTTGCTAGCGGGAGCCGTCAATACGCAGTATTTT.

This clone has a count of ten or more. J is TRBJ2-1 and V is TRBV19; D may be TRBD1 (6 bases). Trimming cost V 8 bases and J 6 bases, with 17 bases left between them. The CDR3 length is 14 residues. CDR1 and CDR2 from the germline V gene are LNHDA and SQIVND (reference sequence). CDR3 coding DNA: TGTGCCAGTTCCCTCGGGGCAGGGGCCAATGAGCAGTTCTTC. Translation: CASSLGAGANEQFF.

This clone was counted at least ten times. CDR3 sequence: CATLPGGRAPDTQYF. CDR3 nucleotide sequence: TGTGCCACCCTCCCGGGGGGCAGGGCCCCAGATACGCAGTATTTT. V gene TRBV6-1 combines with J gene TRBJ2-3; a possible D gene is TRBD2 (7 bases). The CDR3 consists of 15 residues. From germline, CDR1 is MNHNS and CDR2 SASEGT. Trimming shortened V by 10 bases and J by 4 bases, and 21 bases separated the two germline ends.

This chain links TRBV20-1 with TRBJ2-5; 11 bases match TRBD2. Trimming removed 1 base from V and 0 bases from J; junction bases left unmatched: 7. The CDR3 has 17 amino acids. CDR1 is DFQATT, CDR2 SNEGSKA, per germline (reference sequence). CDR3 loop: CSARGARLAGYQETQYF. The CDR3 DNA follows: TGCAGTGCTAGAGGGGCGCGACTAGCGGGGTACCAAGAGACCCAGTACTTC.

The V and J genes are TRBV11-2 and TRBJ2-2; 9 positions match TRBD2. The CDR3 is made up of 15 amino acids. The junction had 3 bases not matched to a gene; V was cut back by 1 base and J by 6 bases. Germline V gene sequence: CDR1 SGHAT, CDR2 FQNNGV. The CDR3 sequence is CASSLVLAGSGELFF. The CDR3 DNA follows: TGTGCCAGCAGCTTAGTTCTAGCGGGGTCCGGGGAGCTGTTTTTT.

In its sample, this clone was seen once. This chain uses TRBV20-1 with TRBJ1-6, with D unresolved. Per the germline V gene, CDR1 is DFQATT and CDR2 is SNEGSKA (reference sequence). This CDR3 comprises 18 residues. The germline V and J ends were trimmed by 3 bases and 0 bases, with 18 bases remaining between them. Here the CDR3 DNA reads TGCAGTGCTAGTATGCGGGCCGCCTCGAGCTCCTATAATTCACCCCTCCACTTT. Translation: CSASMRAASSSYNSPLHF.

The sample holds a few counts of this clone. The V gene is TRBV19, the J gene TRBJ2-7, with TRBD2 identical over 9 bases. The germline V gene has CDR1 LNHDA and CDR2 SQIVND (reference sequence). CDR3 length equals 14 residues. Trimming took 5 bases from V and 0 from J; bases not matched to a gene: 2. The CDR3 DNA reads TGTGCCAGTAGTCAGCGGGAGGCCTCCTACGAGCAGTACTTC. Protein product: CASSQREASYEQYF. The full variable domain, rest sourced from reference TRBV19 and TRBJ2-7, is DGGITQSPKYLFRKEGQNVTLSCEQNLNHDAMYWYRQDPGQGLRLIYYSQIVNDFQKGDIAEGYSVSREKKESFPLTVTSAQKNPTAFYLCASSQREASYEQYFGPGTRLTVT.

This clone was seen more than once but under ten times. The chain couples TRBV6-1 to TRBJ1-1; D may be TRBD1 (6 bases). This CDR3 comprises 14 residues. Germline V CDR1 and CDR2: MNHNS, SASEGT. Trimming pared 6 bases from V and 6 bases from J, leaving 17 bases between. The CDR3 is CASRWAGEGAEAFF. CDR3 nucleotide sequence: TGTGCCAGCAGGTGGGCGGGGGAGGGGGCTGAAGCTTTCTTT.

The chain links TRBV11-2 to TRBJ2-7; 16 bases line up with TRBD2. Germline loops: CDR1 SGHAT, CDR2 FQNNGV. The CDR3 contains 17 residues. After removal of 3 bases from V and 4 bases from J, the junction contained 6 bases not matched to a gene. CDR3 coding DNA: TGTGCCAGCAGCTTCGGGACTAGCGGGGGGGCCAAGTACGAGCAGTACTTC. Encoded protein: CASSFGTSGGAKYEQYF.

This clone showed up just a few times. At the DNA level, this CDR3 is encoded by other sequences in the same sample as well. The V gene is TRBV11-2, the J gene TRBJ2-7; 12 nucleotides agree with TRBD2. CDR1 and CDR2 from the germline V gene are SGHAT and FQNNGV. After removal of 0 bases from V and 7 bases from J, the junction contained 4 bases not matched to a gene. CDR3 length: 15 amino acids. CDR3 bases: TGTGCCAGCAGCTTAGATCCTAGCGGGAGGGGGGAGCAGTACTTC. It translates to CASSLDPSGRGEQYF.

V and J are TRBV7-8 and TRBJ2-3; 9 nucleotides line up with TRBD2. The CDR3 has 16 residues. V was clipped by 2 bases and J by 2 bases; unmatched bases: 5. Germline V gene lookup returns CDR1 SGHVS and CDR2 FQNEAQ. In DNA, the CDR3 is TGTGCCAGCAGCTTACCCAGACTAGCGGACACAGATACGCAGTATTTT. Protein product: CASSLPRLADTDTQYF. Together with reference TRBV7-8 and TRBJ2-3, the CDR3 gives the full variable domain: GAGVSQSPRYKVAKRGQDVALRCDPISGHVSLFWYQQALGQGPEFLTYFQNEAQLDKSGLPSDRFFAERPEGSVSTLKIQRTQQEDSAVYLCASSLPRLADTDTQYFGPGTRLTVL.

The sample holds many counts of this clone. The chain employs TRBV24-1 and TRBJ1-1, with unresolved D. CDR3 length: 16 residues. Germline V CDR1 and CDR2: KGHDR, SFDVKD. The V end was cut by 9 bases, the J end by 0 bases, with 19 bases between. The CDR3, as DNA: TGTGCCACCGCTCCGTGGCCCCGACCCATGAACACTGAAGCTTTCTTT. It translates to CATAPWPRPMNTEAFF.

This clone appeared a few times. This rearrangement joins TRBV10-1 to TRBJ1-2; TRBD1 agrees at 8 bases. The CDR3 has 15 residues. Germline CDR1 reads WNHNN; CDR2 reads SYGVQD (reference sequence). After removal of 8 bases from V and 4 bases from J, the junction contained 12 bases not matched to a gene. Here the CDR3 reads CASVGQGLLSYGYTF. The CDR3 nucleotides are TGCGCCAGCGTCGGACAGGGACTTCTTTCCTATGGCTACACCTTC.

The gene calls are TRBV28 and TRBJ1-4; 9 nucleotides line up with TRBD1. CDR1 is MDHEN, CDR2 SYDVKM, per germline. This CDR3 is built from 16 residues. After removal of 4 bases from V and 6 bases from J, the junction contained 9 bases not matched to a gene. The CDR3 region is CASSWNTGTGYEKLFF. DNA of the CDR3: TGTGCCAGCAGTTGGAATACCGGGACAGGGTATGAAAAACTGTTTTTT.

This clone showed up just a few times. A much bigger clone sits one base away, suggesting this may be a read error. J is TRBJ2-2 and V is TRBV20-1; D is unclear. Germline assignment: CDR1 DFQATT and CDR2 SNEGSKA (reference sequence). V gave up 1 base and J gave up 4 bases, with 13 bases separating them. The CDR3 is made up of 15 amino acids. The CDR3 region has the DNA TGCAGTGCTAGAGTTACTCGGATGGCCACCGGGGAGCTGTTTTTT. It encodes CSARVTRMATGELFF.

The rearrangement joins TRBV6-1 to TRBJ1-2; D not certain. The CDR3 loop spans 13 amino acids. CDR1 and CDR2 from the germline V gene are MNHNS and SASEGT. V gave up 7 bases and J gave up 4 bases, with 13 bases separating them. The CDR3 DNA is TGTGCCAGCACCCGGACCTTAGGCTATGGCTACACCTTC. Residues: CASTRTLGYGYTF.

Many counts were recorded for this clone. The V and J genes are TRBV28 and TRBJ1-1, with D possibly matching TRBD1 (5 bases). Germline values: CDR1 MDHEN, CDR2 SYDVKM. The V end was cut by 1 base, the J end by 5 bases, with 23 bases between. The CDR3 loop spans 18 amino acids. The CDR3 loop reads CASSLFNKVWRGWTEAFF. CDR3 DNA: TGTGCCAGCAGTTTATTCAACAAGGTATGGAGGGGTTGGACTGAAGCTTTCTTT. Combining the CDR3 with reference TRBV28 and TRBJ1-1 gives the whole variable domain DVKVTQSSRYLVKRTGEKVFLECVQDMDHENMFWYRQDPGLGLRLIYFSYDVKMKEKGDIPEGYSVSREKKERFSLILESASTNQTSMYLCASSLFNKVWRGWTEAFFGQGTRLTVV.

This clone was detected many times. This chain uses TRBV20-1 with TRBJ2-1, with 8 bases matching TRBD1. CDR1 DFQATT and CDR2 SNEGSKA come from the germline V gene (reference sequence). The ends lost 2 bases at V and 8 bases at J; junction bases unmatched: 8. The CDR3 is 14 amino acids. The CDR3 loop is CSARWQGAYDEQFF. The DNA of the CDR3 is TGCAGTGCTAGATGGCAGGGGGCGTACGATGAGCAGTTCTTC.

This chain links TRBV30 with TRBJ2-7, with D tentatively TRBD2 (6 bases). Trimming took 5 bases from V and 13 from J, leaving 21 bases between them. In germline, CDR1 is GTSNPN, CDR2 SVGIG (reference sequence). The CDR3 totals 12 residues. CDR3 bases: TGTGCCTGGGCGGGTGAGACTAGAGGGAGTTACTTC. Its translation is CAWAGETRGSYF. The complete variable domain, with remaining parts taken from reference TRBV30 and TRBJ2-7, reads SQTIHQWPATLVQPVGSPLSLECTVEGTSNPNLYWYRQAAGRGLQLLFYSVGIGQISSEVPQNLSASRPQDRQFILSSKKLLLSDSGFYLCAWAGETRGSYFGPGTRLTVT.

CDR3 sequence reads: CASSPPARGQYEQYF. CDR3 nucleotide sequence: TGTGCCAGCTCACCACCAGCCAGGGGGCAATACGAGCAGTACTTC. The chain combines TRBV18 with TRBJ2-7, with 8 positions matching TRBD1. CDR1 is KGHSH and CDR2 is LQKENI in the germline V gene. The CDR3 length is 15 residues. Germline trimming cut 0 bases from V and 4 bases from J; bases unmatched to any gene: 5.